The clone carrying this T cell receptor (beta chain) was seen repeatedly, ten times or more. Its specificity is unknown. This entry comes from a study of T-cell reconstitution after alpha-beta-depleted transplantation in children. Germline CDR1 is MDHEN and CDR2 is SYDVKM. The ends were cut back, 5 bases at V and 5 bases at J, with 10 bases in the middle. This CDR3 spans 13 amino acids. Molecular barcoding with unique molecular identifiers was used for the TCRbeta library. A single record per CDR3 protein comes from TCRdb applying MiXCR to the PCR reads. The sample yields around 490,000 distinct CDR3 sequences, roughly 11% seen once. Study results and caveats: Newly generated T cells supplied most T-cell counts and diversity one year post-transplant. There were reportedly several hundred expanded graft clones from which alpha-beta T cells came about two months after transplant.

The sample in question was PBMCs, mostly from graft donor cells, obtained 180 days after TCRalphabeta/CD19-depleted stem cell transplant. The TCR sequence derives from a female patient aged 2-10 years who had a stem cell transplant for aplastic anemia, so the T cells may come from the graft donor. The chain combines TRBV28 with TRBJ1-5; the D gene is possibly TRBD1 (5 bases). The CDR3 loop reads CASSGRGYQPQHF. Here the CDR3 DNA reads TGTGCCAGCAGTGGAAGGGGCTATCAGCCCCAGCATTTT.